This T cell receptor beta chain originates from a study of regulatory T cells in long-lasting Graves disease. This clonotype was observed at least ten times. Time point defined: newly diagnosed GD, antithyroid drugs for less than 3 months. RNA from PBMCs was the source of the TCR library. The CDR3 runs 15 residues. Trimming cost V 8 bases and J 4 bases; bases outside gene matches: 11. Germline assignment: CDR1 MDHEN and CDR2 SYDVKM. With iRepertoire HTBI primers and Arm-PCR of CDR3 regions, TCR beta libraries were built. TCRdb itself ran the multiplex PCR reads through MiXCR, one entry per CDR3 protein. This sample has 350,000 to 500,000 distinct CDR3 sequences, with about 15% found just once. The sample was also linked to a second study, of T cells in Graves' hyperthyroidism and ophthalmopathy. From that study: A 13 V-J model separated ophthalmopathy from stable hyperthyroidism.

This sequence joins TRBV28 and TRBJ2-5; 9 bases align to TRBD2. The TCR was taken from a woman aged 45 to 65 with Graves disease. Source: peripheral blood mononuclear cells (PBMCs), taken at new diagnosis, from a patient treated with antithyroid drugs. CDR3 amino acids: CASRLQRGAGETQYF. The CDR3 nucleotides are TGTGCCAGCCGCCTCCAGCGGGGGGCCGGAGAGACCCAGTACTTC.